This TCR beta chain was captured in a study of T cells in localized non-small cell lung cancer (dated by TCRdb to the early 2020s). Regarding the complete study: Comparing tumors with uninvolved tumor-adjacent lungs, the study looked at the T cell repertoires of over 200 patients with early-stage NSCLC. The cohort comprised 200 to 300 treatment-naïve NSCLC patients with resected, localized lung tumors. A mean age of around 66 years was recorded for the NSCLC patients, of whom around 140 were male and 107 were female.

Points the paper makes about the study in general: Longer overall survival was associated with higher blood T cell density, whereas shorter survival was associated with higher adjacent-lung clonality. A median of roughly 60 of the top 100 tumor clones were detected in paired uninvolved adjacent lung, and 25 to 35 of these tumor clones were also found among the top 100 clones of the paired uninvolved adjacent lung. Uninvolved tumor-adjacent lung showed the highest T cell clonality, higher than tumor, which suggests more focused antigenic responses in the adjacent lung. Because multi-region tumor sequencing was not performed, intratumor heterogeneity could not be ruled out. Because the study design was exploratory, TCR variables were selected using unadjusted p-values without false-discovery rate correction.

At diagnosis, tumor, uninvolved tumor-adjacent lung and peripheral blood were collected and then preserved as a mix of FFPE and fresh-frozen material. For TCR repertoire profiling, blood samples were analyzed in the form of peripheral blood mononuclear cells. For this clone: The specificity of this receptor is unknown. It has no much larger one-base neighbor in the sample; base qualities were not kept.

TCR beta CDR3 regions were sequenced from DNA using the immunoSEQ Assay. The authors' analysis ran thus. To compute T cell density, TCR beta template counts were normalized to usable DNA, which was estimated by amplifying housekeeping genes. The preseqR package was used to estimate richness by extrapolating to 400,000 templates for PBMC samples and to 120,000 templates for tissue samples. Clonality was taken to be one minus Pielou's evenness. Tissue-enriched TCRs were identified through differential abundance testing performed on productive amino-acid clonotypes, with a minimum total count of 5 and an alpha of 0.1. The Jaccard Index and the Morisita Overlap Index were used to quantify repertoire overlap between compartments. GLIPH grouped TCR beta CDR3s together with public tetramer-defined viral CDR3s, and a viral motif had to include at least three viral sequences and show V-gene enrichment. This immuneACCESS table, as held by TCRdb, lists in-frame sequences with V and J called but not all clones. Of the missing ones, under half trace to an unresolved V gene in checked studies; the others have no known cause. V and J calls and clone size are given by that table; D and trimming were obtained from the DNA. Present in this sample are about 54,000 clones, around 83% of which were seen just once. The ten top clones hold roughly 21% of the sample.

The trim is 3 bases for V and 8 bases for J, with a gap of 19 bases between the germline ends. CDR1 and CDR2 were assigned from the germline V gene (reference sequence) as MNHEY and SMNVEV. The CDR3 covers 15 residues, taking in both the cysteine and the phenylalanine. The DNA shown is the 45-base CDR3, in frame from base 1. The sequenced sample was peripheral blood, obtained before any cancer treatment. The sequence was obtained from a female donor aged 60 or older with stage II squamous cell lung carcinoma. Recombination connected TRBV27 to TRBJ1-2; a tentative D call is TRBD1 (6 bases match). Read as DNA, the sequence is TGTGCCAGCAGTTTGGGGGGGGCAAGGTCTAAGGGCTACACCTTC. Protein translation: CASSLGGARSKGYTF.